This section outlines one T cell receptor beta chain sequence together with its context. Sequencing was performed with immunoSEQ multiplex PCR; in TCRdb, only in-frame clones are kept and a portion is missing. The sample comprises 75,000 to 95,000 clones, roughly nine tenths of which are singletons, and around 10% rests with the top ten. The V gene's germline CDR1 is SGHRS and CDR2 YFSETQ. The V and J ends lost 1 base and 6 bases respectively, with 12 bases between them. There are 14 residues in the CDR3. The data originate from a study of PD-L1 blockade in urothelial cancer. The overall study: Patients had received 0 to 3 prior chemotherapy regimens.

This sequence joins TRBV5-1 and TRBJ2-3, with a tentative D call TRBD2 (5 bases). The source of this sequence is a man aged 55-75 years with urothelial cancer. This material consisted of PBMCs, taken around atezolizumab (anti-PD-L1) treatment. CDR3 DNA: TGCGCCAGCAGCTTGCGTGGGAGTGCTGATACGCAGTATTTT. Translation: CASSLRGSADTQYF.